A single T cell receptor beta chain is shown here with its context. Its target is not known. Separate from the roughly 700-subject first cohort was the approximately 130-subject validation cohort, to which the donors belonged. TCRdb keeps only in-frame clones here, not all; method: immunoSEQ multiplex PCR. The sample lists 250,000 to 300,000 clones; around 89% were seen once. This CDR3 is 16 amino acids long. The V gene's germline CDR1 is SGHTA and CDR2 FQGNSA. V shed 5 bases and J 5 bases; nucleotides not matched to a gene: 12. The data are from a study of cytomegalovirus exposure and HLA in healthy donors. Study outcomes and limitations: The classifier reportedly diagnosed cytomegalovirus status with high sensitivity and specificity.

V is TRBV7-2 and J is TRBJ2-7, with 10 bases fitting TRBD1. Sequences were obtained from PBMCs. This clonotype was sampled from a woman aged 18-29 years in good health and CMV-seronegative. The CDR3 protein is CASSPRGGQGSDEQYV. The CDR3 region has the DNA TGTGCCAGCAGCCCACGTGGGGGACAGGGGTCGGACGAGCAGTACGTC.